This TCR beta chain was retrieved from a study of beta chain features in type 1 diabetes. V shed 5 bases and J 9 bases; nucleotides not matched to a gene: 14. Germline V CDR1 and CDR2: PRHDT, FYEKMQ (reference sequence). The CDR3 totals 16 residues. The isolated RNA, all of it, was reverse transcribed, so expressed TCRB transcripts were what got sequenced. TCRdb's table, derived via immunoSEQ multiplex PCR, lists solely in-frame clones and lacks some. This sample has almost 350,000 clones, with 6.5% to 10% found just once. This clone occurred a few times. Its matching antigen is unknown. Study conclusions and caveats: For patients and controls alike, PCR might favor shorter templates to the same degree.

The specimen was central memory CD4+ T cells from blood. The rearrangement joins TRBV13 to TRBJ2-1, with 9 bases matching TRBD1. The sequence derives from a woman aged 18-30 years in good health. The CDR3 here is CASSPSPGTGIREQFF. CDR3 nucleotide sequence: TGTGCCAGCAGCCCCTCCCCCGGGACAGGGATTCGTGAGCAGTTCTTC.